Below, 24 T cell receptor beta chains from the same sample are listed, as sequenced in a study of T cell repertoires in cytomegalovirus infection. These receptors have no identified antigens. MiXCR was run by TCRdb on the reads, yielding one entry per CDR3 protein. The table lists hundreds of thousands of distinct CDR3 sequences, 30% to 35% of them singletons. This specimen was cultured PBMCs, taken from culture after CMV antigen stimulation. The source is a human donor in good health (CMV status not recorded). Some clones in this sample may be carry-over from other donors' samples.

The chain combines TRBV30 with TRBJ1-5; 9 bases agree with TRBD1. Germline values: CDR1 GTSNPN, CDR2 SVGIG (reference sequence). The CDR3 length is 15 residues. Trimming cost V 2 bases and J 6 bases; bases outside gene matches: 8. In DNA, the CDR3 is TGTGCCTGGAGTTCCGGGACAGGGTTTTTTCAGCCCCAGCATTTT. Its protein is CAWSSGTGFFQPQHF.

This clonotype was observed a few times. The chain carries TRBV4-1 and TRBJ2-3, with TRBD1 matching over 10 bases. Germline V gene sequence: CDR1 MGHRA, CDR2 YSYEKL. CDR3 size: 20 residues. The V segment lost 3 bases and the J segment 2 bases; nucleotides outside the gene matches: 17. In nucleotides, the CDR3 is TGCGCCAGCAGCCACAGTCCCGGGACAGGGGCGCGACCCCCCACAGATACGCAGTATTTT. Translated, it gives CASSHSPGTGARPPTDTQYF.

The chain couples TRBV28 to TRBJ1-5, with a possible D match to TRBD1 (5 bases). The CDR3 contains 15 residues. V was trimmed by 6 bases and J by 9 bases, leaving 21 bases between them. Germline values: CDR1 MDHEN, CDR2 SYDVKM. This CDR3 is CASSPGIGAVAPQHF. The CDR3 bases are TGTGCCAGCAGCCCTGGAATTGGGGCAGTCGCGCCCCAGCATTTT.

This clonotype was counted a few times. This sequence joins TRBV20-1 and TRBJ1-3, with D possibly matching TRBD1 (5 bases). The length of the CDR3 is 14 residues. V lost 6 bases and J 2 bases, leaving 14 bases between the germline ends. Germline values: CDR1 DFQATT, CDR2 SNEGSKA (reference sequence). In DNA form, the CDR3 reads TGCAGTGCGAACTCCAGGGCGGCTGGAAACACCATATATTTT. This encodes CSANSRAAGNTIYF.

The chain employs TRBV10-1 and TRBJ2-5; 9 positions match TRBD2. The germline CDR1 and CDR2 sequences are WNHNN and SYGVQD (reference sequence). V shed 4 bases, J shed 4 bases, and the junction held 10 bases outside the gene matches. The CDR3 has 16 amino acids. The CDR3 DNA is TGCGCCAGCAGTGGGCCAACCGGGACTAGCTTAGAGACCCAGTACTTC. It translates to CASSGPTGTSLETQYF.

The rearrangement joins TRBV5-1 to TRBJ2-7, with TRBD2 matching over 9 bases. CDR3 length: 16 amino acids. V was pared by 5 bases and J by 0 bases, with 9 bases of the junction left unmatched. From germline, CDR1 is SGHRS and CDR2 YFSETQ. CDR3 DNA: TGCGCCAGCAGGGGGAGTAGCGGGGGAGACTCCTACGAGCAGTACTTC. Amino acids: CASRGSSGGDSYEQYF.

This clonotype was counted at least ten times. The genes are TRBV7-2 and TRBJ1-5; 8 nucleotides align to TRBD1. The CDR3 loop spans 13 amino acids. Trimming cost V 5 bases and J 8 bases; bases outside gene matches: 5. CDR1 is SGHTA and CDR2 is FQGNSA in the germline V gene. The CDR3 reads CASSGQGWEPQHF. DNA for the CDR3: TGTGCCAGCAGCGGACAGGGCTGGGAGCCCCAGCATTTT. The entire variable domain, with the rest obtained from reference TRBV7-2 and TRBJ1-5, is as follows: GAGVSQSPSNKVTEKGKDVELRCDPISGHTALYWYRQSLGQGLEFLIYFQGNSAPDKSGLPSDRFSAERTGGSVSTLTIQRTQQEDSAVYLCASSGQGWEPQHFGDGTRLSIL.

A word on this clonotype: This may stem from a read error, because a much larger clone lies one nucleotide away. The chain links TRBV28 to TRBJ2-7; a possible D gene is TRBD1 (5 bases). The germline V and J ends were trimmed by 7 bases and 0 bases, with 7 bases remaining between them. Germline-derived CDR1 and CDR2 are MDHEN and SYDVKM. This CDR3 has 12 residues. The CDR3 region has the DNA TGTGCCAGCACCCAGGGCTCCTACGAGCAGTACTTC. Protein: CASTQGSYEQYF.

This clonotype was seen more than once but under ten times. The rearrangement links TRBV7-2 to TRBJ2-7; a weak D match, TRBD2 (6 bases). The germline V gene has CDR1 SGHTA and CDR2 FQGNSA. Deletions cut 5 bases from V and 3 bases from J, with 14 bases between. The CDR3 extends over 14 amino acids. The DNA of the CDR3 is TGTGCCAGCAGCAGACCGCGGGACGACTACGAGCAGTACTTC. Translated, it gives CASSRPRDDYEQYF.

The J gene is TRBJ2-6, the V gene TRBV20-1; TRBD1 agrees at 8 bases. CDR1 DFQATT and CDR2 SNEGSKA come from the germline V gene (reference sequence). The CDR3 sequence is 16 residues long. The V segment lost 5 bases and the J segment 2 bases; nucleotides outside the gene matches: 8. The CDR3, as DNA: TGCAGTGCTTCCGGGACAGGCAGGCCTGGGGCCAACGTCCTGACTTTC. Protein sequence: CSASGTGRPGANVLTF.

The chain combines TRBV6-1 with TRBJ2-1, with TRBD1 matching 9 bases. J gave up 8 bases and V 1 base, and 0 bases lay outside the gene matches. Germline V gene data show CDR1 as MNHNS and CDR2 as SASEGT. The CDR3 contains 13 residues. DNA for the CDR3: TGTGCCAGCAGTGAAGACAGGGGGCATGAGCAGTTCTTC. As protein: CASSEDRGHEQFF.

V usage is TRBV2 and J usage is TRBJ1-1, with a possible D match to TRBD1 (6 bases). CDR3 size: 13 residues. The V and J ends lost 5 bases and 5 bases respectively, with 12 bases between them. Germline V gives CDR1 SNHLY, CDR2 FYNNEI. The CDR3 region has the DNA TGTGCCAGCAGTTTAGACAGGTTAACTGAAGCTTTCTTT. Encoded protein: CASSLDRLTEAFF.

This chain joins TRBV4-2 and TRBJ2-1; 8 bases are a match to TRBD1. V lost 0 bases to trimming and J lost 6 bases; unmatched junction nucleotides: 13. This CDR3 region has 18 residues. Germline values: CDR1 LGHNA, CDR2 YNFKEQ. The CDR3 protein is CASSQDLTRTGISNEQFF. CDR3 DNA sequence: TGTGCCAGCAGCCAAGATCTCACCAGGACAGGGATTTCCAATGAGCAGTTCTTC.

The chain carries TRBV29-1 and TRBJ2-7; D remains ambiguous. Germline loops: CDR1 SQVTM, CDR2 ANQGSEA. The CDR3 has 13 amino acids. The V end was cut by 4 bases, the J end by 3 bases, with 13 bases between. The CDR3 DNA reads as TGCAGCGTTGTAACACTCCTCAGCTACGAGCAGTACTTC. Its protein product is CSVVTLLSYEQYF.

CDR3 DNA: TGTGCCAGCAGCTTATTCTCGGGGGACCACAACACCGGGGAGCTGTTTTTT. Translating it yields CASSLFSGDHNTGELFF. This sequence joins TRBV7-6 and TRBJ2-2, with D possibly matching TRBD2 (6 bases). CDR3 length equals 17 residues. Trimming cost V 2 bases and J 2 bases, with 15 bases left between them. The germline V gene has CDR1 SGHVS and CDR2 FNYEAQ.

The V call is TRBV12-5, the J call TRBJ2-3, with a tentative D call TRBD1 (5 bases). Looked up from germline, CDR1 is LGHNT and CDR2 is FRNRAP. V lost 3 bases to trimming and J lost 1 base, with 8 bases between them. The CDR3 is 14 amino acids. The chain's CDR3 is CASGFIQGTDTQYF. The CDR3 coding sequence is TGTGCTAGTGGTTTTATACAGGGCACAGATACGCAGTATTTT.

DNA for the CDR3: TGTGCCAGCAGCCCCGGGACCCGGAACAATGAGCAGTTCTTC. Amino acid sequence: CASSPGTRNNEQFF. The chain links TRBV7-2 to TRBJ2-1; D could derive from TRBD1 or TRBD2 (5 bases each). The V end lost 5 bases, the J end lost 5 bases, and 13 bases lay between the germline ends. Germline CDR1 is SGHTA and CDR2 is FQGNSA. The length of the CDR3 is 14 residues.

The rearrangement joins TRBV19 to TRBJ2-4; D gene ambiguous. Trimming pared 3 bases from V and 0 bases from J, leaving 12 bases between. CDR1 is LNHDA, CDR2 SQIVND, per germline (reference sequence). This CDR3 spans 16 amino acids. As DNA, the CDR3 is TGTGCCAGTAGTATTGAAGGCAGGATAGCCAAAAACATTCAGTACTTC. Encoded protein: CASSIEGRIAKNIQYF.

The chain links TRBV12-5 to TRBJ2-1; TRBD2 agrees at 10 bases. The J segment lost 0 bases and the V segment lost 2 bases, leaving 10 bases of the junction unmatched. Germline CDR1 is LGHNT and CDR2 is FRNRAP. This CDR3 is built from 19 residues. The CDR3 spells CASGLTLLAGVSSYNEQFF. The CDR3 nucleotides are TGTGCTAGTGGTTTGACCCTTCTAGCGGGGGTAAGCTCCTACAATGAGCAGTTCTTC.

This clonotype was seen a handful of times. J is TRBJ1-5 and V is TRBV19; 8 bases map to TRBD1. This CDR3 spans 15 amino acids. Germline V CDR1 and CDR2: LNHDA, SQIVND (reference sequence). The V segment lost 1 base and the J segment 8 bases; nucleotides outside the gene matches: 7. CDR3 DNA: TGTGCCAGTAGTATAGTCTCGGACAGGGTCGAGCCCCAGCATTTT. It yields the protein CASSIVSDRVEPQHF.

This clonotype was seen more than once but under ten times. CDR3 residues: CSARRAGLAGNNEQFF. CDR3 DNA sequence: TGCAGTGCTAGAAGGGCGGGACTAGCGGGGAACAATGAGCAGTTCTTC. The chain employs TRBV20-1 and TRBJ2-1; TRBD2 agrees at 13 bases. The CDR3 consists of 16 residues. Germline CDR1 reads DFQATT; CDR2 reads SNEGSKA (reference sequence). V was clipped by 2 bases and J by 5 bases; unmatched bases: 6.

The genes are TRBV19 and TRBJ2-1, with 7 bases that match TRBD1. In germline, CDR1 is LNHDA, CDR2 SQIVND (reference sequence). The CDR3 length is 16 residues. Unmatched junction bases numbered 7, after V lost 5 bases and J lost 0 bases. In DNA, the CDR3 is TGTGCCAGTAGTCCTCCCGGGGACAGCTCCTACAATGAGCAGTTCTTC. This codes for CASSPPGDSSYNEQFF.

This clonotype has a count of ten or more. The chain combines TRBV7-6 with TRBJ2-3, with D uncertain. Deletions cut 5 bases from V and 4 bases from J, with 7 bases between. The CDR3 spans 12 residues. CDR1 and CDR2 (germline): SGHVS, FNYEAQ. CDR3 loop: CASSLTPDTQYF. CDR3 in DNA: TGTGCCAGCAGCCTAACCCCAGATACGCAGTATTTT.

This clonotype was observed a handful of times. This chain links TRBV5-1 with TRBJ2-4; D remains ambiguous. V lost 0 bases and J lost 3, with 7 bases in between. Germline lookup yields CDR1 SGHRS and CDR2 YFSETQ. CDR3 length: 14 residues. Here the CDR3 DNA reads TGCGCCAGCAGCTTGGGGCAGAGCAAAAACATTCAGTACTTC. Protein sequence: CASSLGQSKNIQYF.